The present T cell receptor beta chain was sequenced within a study of vaccination effects on CD4 cells after COVID-19. Study results and limitations: From healthy vaccinees, only 1 of 255 vaccine-induced clones also reacted to common cold coronaviruses.

Using immunoSEQ multiplex PCR, the repertoire was profiled, and TCRdb retains in-frame clones only, with some absent. The sample lists 25,000 to 35,000 clones; approximately 63% were seen once. Subsequent to a culture period of about ten days, CD4+ T cells were isolated. Absence of prior SARS-CoV-2 infection characterized the vaccine recipients, who showed negative nucleocapsid antibodies. The authors replaced half the medium with IL-2 medium on days 3 and 7. Points on this clone: Its antigen is unidentified.

The CDR3 loop spans 16 amino acids. Germline lookup yields CDR1 SGHRS and CDR2 YFSETQ. J was trimmed by 3 bases and V by 3 bases; bases with no gene match: 8. Sequencing was performed on CD4+ T cells from PBMCs cultured without peptide, taken before COVID-19 vaccination. The source is a human donor who received a COVID-19 vaccine. The chain links TRBV5-1 to TRBJ1-4; 7 bases match TRBD1. CDR3 DNA: TGCGCCAGCAGCTCTTGGTCGACAGGGTCTAATGAAAAACTGTTTTTT. Residues: CASSSWSTGSNEKLFF.